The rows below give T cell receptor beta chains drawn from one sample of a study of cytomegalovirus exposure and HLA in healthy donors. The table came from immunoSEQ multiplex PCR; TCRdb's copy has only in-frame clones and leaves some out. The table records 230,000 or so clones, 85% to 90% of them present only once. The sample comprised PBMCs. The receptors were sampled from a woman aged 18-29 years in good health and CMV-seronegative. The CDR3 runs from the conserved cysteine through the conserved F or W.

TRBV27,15,CASSLRQGGSNEQFF
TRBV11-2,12,CASSVGRNIQYF
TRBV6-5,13,CASSNPGGYGYTF
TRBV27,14,CASSLGLAGTGQYF
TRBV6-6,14,CASSPGSGGNTIYF
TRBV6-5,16,CASSSYDRVGTGELFF
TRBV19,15,CASSIDRQPYNEQFF
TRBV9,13,CASSVEGFTEAFF
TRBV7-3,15,CASSSGLAGTDTQYF
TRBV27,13,CASSFSGGWDYTF
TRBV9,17,CASSVGDGSGGVYEQYF
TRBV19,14,CASRDRGQSQPQHF
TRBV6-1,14,CASSESRVGTEAFF
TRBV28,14,CASTTGTRLDEQFF
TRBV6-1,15,CASSVAGRGNQPQHF
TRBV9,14,CASSLEDRGHEQYF
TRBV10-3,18,CAISEGRVGSTSIDTQYF
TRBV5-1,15,CASSLVGGSYNEQFF
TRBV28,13,CARIFSSYNEQFF
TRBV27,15,CASSSTGGRTDTQYF
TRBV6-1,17,CASSGGQGIGKRETQYF
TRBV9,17,CASSVTSGPGVDGELFF
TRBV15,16,CATSRASGGRGSEAFF
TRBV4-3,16,CASSQDVSGGYNEQFF
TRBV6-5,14,CASSPRGGSYEQYF
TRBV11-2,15,CASSLTSGASYEQYF
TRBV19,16,CASSIEGQSSYNEQFF
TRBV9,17,CASSRLAGGPSQETQYF
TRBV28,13,CASQDRAAYEQYF
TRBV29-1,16,CSVELSGSSGANVLTF
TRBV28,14,CASSHVRPYNEQFF
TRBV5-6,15,CASSPLREFTDTQYF